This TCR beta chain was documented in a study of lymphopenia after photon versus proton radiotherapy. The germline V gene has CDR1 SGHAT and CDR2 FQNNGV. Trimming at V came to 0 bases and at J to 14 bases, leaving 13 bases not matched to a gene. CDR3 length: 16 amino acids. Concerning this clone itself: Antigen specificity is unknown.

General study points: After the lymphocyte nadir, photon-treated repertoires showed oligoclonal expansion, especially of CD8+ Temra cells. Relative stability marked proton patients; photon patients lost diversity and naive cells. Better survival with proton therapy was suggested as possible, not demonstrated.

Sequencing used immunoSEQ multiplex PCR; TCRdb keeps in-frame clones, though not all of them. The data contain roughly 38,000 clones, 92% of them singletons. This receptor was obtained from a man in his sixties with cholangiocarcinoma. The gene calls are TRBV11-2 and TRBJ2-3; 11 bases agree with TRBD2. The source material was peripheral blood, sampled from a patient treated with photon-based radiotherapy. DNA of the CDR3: TGTGCCAGCAGCTTAGATCGAGTGGGTAGCGGGGGGGTTGTGTATTTT. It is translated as CASSLDRVGSGGVVYF.